Detailed here is one T cell receptor (beta chain). V dropped 6 bases and J dropped 2 bases, with 16 bases sitting between them. CDR3 length: 15 residues. The V gene's germline CDR1 is MDHEN and CDR2 SYDVKM. This sample was included in a study of T cell changes during pregnancy in multiple sclerosis. Profiled with immunoSEQ multiplex PCR; TCRdb holds only in-frame clones, not every one. The table includes more than 95,000 clones, 80% to 95% detected once. The chain links TRBV28 to TRBJ1-1; tentatively, D is TRBD1 (5 bases). The sequence derives from a female donor with multiple sclerosis, enrolled in a pregnancy study. The sequencing used peripheral blood, collected after pregnancy. The CDR3 here is CASRDTSGGNTEAFF. The CDR3 nucleotides read TGTGCCAGCAGAGATACATCGGGGGGTAACACTGAAGCTTTCTTT.